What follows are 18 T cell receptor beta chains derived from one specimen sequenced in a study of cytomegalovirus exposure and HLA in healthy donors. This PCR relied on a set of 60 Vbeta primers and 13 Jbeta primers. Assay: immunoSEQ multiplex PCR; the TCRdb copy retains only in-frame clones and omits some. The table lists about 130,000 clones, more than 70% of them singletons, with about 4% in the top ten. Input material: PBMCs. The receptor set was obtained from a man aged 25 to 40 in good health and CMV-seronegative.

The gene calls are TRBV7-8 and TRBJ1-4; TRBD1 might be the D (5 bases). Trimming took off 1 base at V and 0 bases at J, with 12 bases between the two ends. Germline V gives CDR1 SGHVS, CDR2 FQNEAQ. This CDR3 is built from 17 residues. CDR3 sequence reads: CASSLVAGGATNEKLFF. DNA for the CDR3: TGTGCCAGCAGCTTAGTTGCGGGGGGGGCAACTAATGAAAAACTGTTTTTT. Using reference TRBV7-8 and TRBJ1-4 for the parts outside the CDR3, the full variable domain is GAGVSQSPRYKVAKRGQDVALRCDPISGHVSLFWYQQALGQGPEFLTYFQNEAQLDKSGLPSDRFFAERPEGSVSTLKIQRTQQEDSAVYLCASSLVAGGATNEKLFFGSGTQLSVL.

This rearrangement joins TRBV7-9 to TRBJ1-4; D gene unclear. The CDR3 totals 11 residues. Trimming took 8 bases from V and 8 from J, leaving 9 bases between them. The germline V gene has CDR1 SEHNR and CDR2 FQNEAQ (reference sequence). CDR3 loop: CASQLEEKLFF. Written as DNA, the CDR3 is TGTGCCAGCCAGCTAGAAGAAAAACTGTTTTTT.

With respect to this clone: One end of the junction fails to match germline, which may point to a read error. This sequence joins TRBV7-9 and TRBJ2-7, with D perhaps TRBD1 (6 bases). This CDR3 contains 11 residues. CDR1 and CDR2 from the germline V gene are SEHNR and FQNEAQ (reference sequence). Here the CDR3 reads CSSSSAGVGYF. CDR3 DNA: TGTTCCAGCAGCTCCGCAGGGGTAGGGTACTTC.

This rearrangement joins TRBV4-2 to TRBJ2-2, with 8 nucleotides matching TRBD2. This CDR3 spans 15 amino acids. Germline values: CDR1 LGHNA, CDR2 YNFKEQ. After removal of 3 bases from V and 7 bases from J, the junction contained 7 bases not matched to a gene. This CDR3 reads CASSHSGGRGGELFF. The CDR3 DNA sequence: TGTGCCAGCAGCCACTCGGGGGGGCGGGGCGGGGAGCTGTTTTTT.

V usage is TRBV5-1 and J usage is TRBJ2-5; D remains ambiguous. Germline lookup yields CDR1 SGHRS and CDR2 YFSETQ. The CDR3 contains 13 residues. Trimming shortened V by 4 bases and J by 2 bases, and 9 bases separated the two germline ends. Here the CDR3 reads CASSEEGQETQYF. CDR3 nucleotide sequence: TGCGCCAGCAGCGAGGAAGGTCAAGAGACCCAGTACTTC. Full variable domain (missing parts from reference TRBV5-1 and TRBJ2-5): KAGVTQTPRYLIKTRGQQVTLSCSPISGHRSVSWYQQTPGQGLQFLFEYFSETQRNKGNFPGRFSGRQFSNSRSEMNVSTLELGDSALYLCASSEEGQETQYFGPGTRLLVL.

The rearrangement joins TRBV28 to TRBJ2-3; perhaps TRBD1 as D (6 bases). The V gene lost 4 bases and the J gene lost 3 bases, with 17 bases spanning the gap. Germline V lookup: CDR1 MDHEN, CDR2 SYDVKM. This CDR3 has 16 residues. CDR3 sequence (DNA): TGTGCCAGCAGTTCATGGGATGAACAGGGAACAGATACGCAGTATTTT. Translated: CASSSWDEQGTDTQYF.

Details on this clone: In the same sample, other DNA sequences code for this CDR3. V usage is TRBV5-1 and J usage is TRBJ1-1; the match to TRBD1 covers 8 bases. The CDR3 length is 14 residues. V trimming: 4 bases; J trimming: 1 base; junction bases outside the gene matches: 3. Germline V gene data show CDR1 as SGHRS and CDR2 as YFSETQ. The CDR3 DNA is TGCGCCAGCAGCCCTGACAGGGGGAACACTGAAGCTTTCTTT. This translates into CASSPDRGNTEAFF. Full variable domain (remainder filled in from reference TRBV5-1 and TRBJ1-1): KAGVTQTPRYLIKTRGQQVTLSCSPISGHRSVSWYQQTPGQGLQFLFEYFSETQRNKGNFPGRFSGRQFSNSRSEMNVSTLELGDSALYLCASSPDRGNTEAFFGQGTRLTVV.

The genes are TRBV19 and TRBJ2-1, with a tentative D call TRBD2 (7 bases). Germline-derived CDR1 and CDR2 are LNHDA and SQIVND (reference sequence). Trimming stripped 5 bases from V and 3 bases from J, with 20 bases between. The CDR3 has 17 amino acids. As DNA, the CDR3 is TGTGCCAGTAGTGTACCTCGGAGGCGGGGGCTCTACAATGAGCAGTTCTTC. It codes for CASSVPRRRGLYNEQFF.

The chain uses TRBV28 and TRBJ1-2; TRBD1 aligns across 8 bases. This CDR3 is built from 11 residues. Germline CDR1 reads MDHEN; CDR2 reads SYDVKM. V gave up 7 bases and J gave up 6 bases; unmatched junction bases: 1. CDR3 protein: CASIQGDGYTF. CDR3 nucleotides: TGTGCCAGCATACAGGGGGATGGCTACACCTTC.

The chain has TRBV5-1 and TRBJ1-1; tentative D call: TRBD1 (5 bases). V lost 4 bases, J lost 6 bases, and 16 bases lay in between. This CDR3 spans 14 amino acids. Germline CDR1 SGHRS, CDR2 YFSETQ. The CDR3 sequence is CASSDTGGTSEAFF. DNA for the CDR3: TGCGCCAGCAGCGATACGGGGGGTACTTCTGAAGCTTTCTTT.

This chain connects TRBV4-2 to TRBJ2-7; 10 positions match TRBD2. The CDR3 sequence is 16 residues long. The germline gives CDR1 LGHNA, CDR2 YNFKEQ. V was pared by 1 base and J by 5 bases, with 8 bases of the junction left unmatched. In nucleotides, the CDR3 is TGTGCCAGCAGCCAAGTGCTAGCGGGGGAGGATAACGAGCAGTACTTC. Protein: CASSQVLAGEDNEQYF.

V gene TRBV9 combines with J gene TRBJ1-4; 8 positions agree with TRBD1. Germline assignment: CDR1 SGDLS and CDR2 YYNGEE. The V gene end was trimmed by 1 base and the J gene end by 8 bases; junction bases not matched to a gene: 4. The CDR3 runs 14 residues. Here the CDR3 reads CASSVSGTGEKLFF. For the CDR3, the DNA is TGTGCCAGCAGCGTATCTGGGACAGGAGAAAAACTGTTTTTT.

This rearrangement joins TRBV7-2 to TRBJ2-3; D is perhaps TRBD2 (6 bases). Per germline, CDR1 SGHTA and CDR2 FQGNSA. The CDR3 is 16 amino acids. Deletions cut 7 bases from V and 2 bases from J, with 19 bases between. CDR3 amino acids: CASTLYGGAVTDTQYF. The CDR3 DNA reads TGTGCCAGCACGCTCTACGGAGGGGCTGTCACAGATACGCAGTATTTT.

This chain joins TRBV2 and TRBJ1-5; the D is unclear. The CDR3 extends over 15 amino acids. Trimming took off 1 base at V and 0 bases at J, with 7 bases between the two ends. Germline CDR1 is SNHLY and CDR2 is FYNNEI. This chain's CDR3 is CASSEESYSNQPQHF. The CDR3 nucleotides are TGTGCCAGCAGTGAAGAGAGTTATAGCAATCAGCCCCAGCATTTT. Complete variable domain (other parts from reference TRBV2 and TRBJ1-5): EPEVTQTPSHQVTQMGQEVILRCVPISNHLYFYWYRQILGQKVEFLVSFYNNEISEKSEIFDDQFSVERPDGSNFTLKIRSTKLEDSAMYFCASSEESYSNQPQHFGDGTRLSIL.

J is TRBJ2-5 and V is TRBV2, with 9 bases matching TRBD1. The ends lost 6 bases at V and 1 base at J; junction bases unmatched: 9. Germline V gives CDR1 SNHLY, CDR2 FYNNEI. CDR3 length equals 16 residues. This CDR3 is CASSPDRGSIQETQYF. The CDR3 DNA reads TGTGCCAGCAGCCCCGACAGGGGGTCTATCCAAGAGACCCAGTACTTC.

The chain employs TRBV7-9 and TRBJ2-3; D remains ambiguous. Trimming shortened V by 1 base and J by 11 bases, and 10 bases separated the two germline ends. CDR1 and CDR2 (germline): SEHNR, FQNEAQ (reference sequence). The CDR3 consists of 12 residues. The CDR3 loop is CASSLGGPWQYF. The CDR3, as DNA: TGTGCCAGCAGCTTAGGTGGCCCGTGGCAGTATTTT. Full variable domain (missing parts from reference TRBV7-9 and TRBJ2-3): DTGVSQNPRHKITKRGQNVTFRCDPISEHNRLYWYRQTLGQGPEFLTYFQNEAQLEKSRLLSDRFSAERPKGSFSTLEIQRTEQGDSAMYLCASSLGGPWQYFGPGTRLTVL.

DNA for the CDR3: TGTGCCAGCAGCTTGATGCAGGGCACTGAAGCTTTCTTT. Translating it yields CASSLMQGTEAFF. The chain joins TRBV5-6 to TRBJ1-1; D possibly corresponds to TRBD1 (5 bases). This CDR3 region has 13 residues. V lost 1 base, J lost 4 bases, and 8 bases lay in between. The germline V gene encodes CDR1 SGHDT and CDR2 YYEEEE.

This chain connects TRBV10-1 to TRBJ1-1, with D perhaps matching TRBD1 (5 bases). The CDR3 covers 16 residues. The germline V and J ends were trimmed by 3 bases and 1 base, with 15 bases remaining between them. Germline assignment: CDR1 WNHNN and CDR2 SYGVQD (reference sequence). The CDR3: CASSESGLGPNTEAFF. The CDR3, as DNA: TGCGCCAGCAGTGAATCAGGGCTCGGGCCGAACACTGAAGCTTTCTTT.